Following are 10 T cell receptor beta chains from one sample sequenced in a study of cytomegalovirus exposure and HLA in healthy donors. PCR was performed using 60 Vbeta and 13 Jbeta primers. Profiled with immunoSEQ multiplex PCR; TCRdb holds only in-frame clones, not every one. Here the sample spans about 170,000 clones, almost 75% being singletons. Sample: PBMCs. The source of these receptors is a woman aged 18-29 years in good health and CMV-seropositive.

The chain combines TRBV21-1 with TRBJ2-1; no check of the table's D call, TRBD1, against the DNA was made. TRBV21-1 is a pseudogene locus. The CDR3 loop spans 14 amino acids. CDR3 amino acids: CASKGQEFFPEQFF. The DNA of the CDR3 is TGTGCCAGCAAGGGACAGGAATTCTTCCCTGAGCAGTTCTTC.

This clone was observed a single time. This sequence joins TRBV6-6 and TRBJ2-2; TRBD2 matches 9 bases. The trim removed 2 bases at V and 1 base at J, leaving 2 bases unmatched. This CDR3 spans 16 amino acids. Germline V gene lookup returns CDR1 MNHNY and CDR2 SVGAGI (reference sequence). In nucleotides, the CDR3 is TGTGCCAGCAGTTACAGCGGGGGGTTGAACACCGGGGAGCTGTTTTTT. Amino acid sequence: CASSYSGGLNTGELFF.

In its sample, this clone was seen a few times. The chain carries TRBV7-2 and TRBJ2-7, with 7 positions matching TRBD1. The CDR3 sequence is 15 residues long. Germline V CDR1 and CDR2: SGHTA, FQGNSA. J was trimmed by 4 bases and V by 3 bases; bases with no gene match: 9. CDR3 loop: CASSFAVEGAYEQYF. As DNA, the CDR3 is TGTGCCAGCAGCTTCGCCGTAGAGGGGGCATACGAGCAGTACTTC. The full variable domain, with the rest looked up from reference TRBV7-2 and TRBJ2-7, is GAGVSQSPSNKVTEKGKDVELRCDPISGHTALYWYRQSLGQGLEFLIYFQGNSAPDKSGLPSDRFSAERTGGSVSTLTIQRTQQEDSAVYLCASSFAVEGAYEQYFGPGTRLTVT.

This clone was found a few times. The chain combines TRBV6-5 with TRBJ2-5, with TRBD2 matching over 9 bases. Germline assignment: CDR1 MNHEY and CDR2 SVGAGI. CDR3 length: 14 residues. V lost 8 bases and J lost 5; bases outside the gene matches: 9. In nucleotides, the CDR3 is TGTGCCAGCTGTGGGCGGGGGGGCAGGGAGACCCAGTACTTC. Residues: CASCGRGGRETQYF.

The rearrangement joins TRBV6-1 to TRBJ2-7, with D maybe TRBD2 (6 bases). The length of the CDR3 is 15 residues. The germline gives CDR1 MNHNS, CDR2 SASEGT. The V end lost 0 bases, the J end lost 2 bases, and 11 bases lay between the germline ends. Here the CDR3 reads CASSEAGLQTYEQYF. For the CDR3, the DNA is TGTGCCAGCAGTGAAGCGGGACTGCAAACCTACGAGCAGTACTTC.

The V and J genes are TRBV6-4 and TRBJ2-1; 10 bases map to TRBD1. Germline V CDR1 and CDR2: MRHNA, SNTAGT. V lost 6 bases and J lost 12; bases outside the gene matches: 11. This CDR3 is 14 amino acids long. CDR3 DNA: TGTGCCAGCAGCCCCGAGACAGGGGGCGGGGGGCAGTTCTTC. Its translation is CASSPETGGGGQFF.

The table lists this clone with a count of one. This chain links TRBV4-2 with TRBJ2-3, with TRBD2 identical over 7 bases. Trimming cost V 3 bases and J 11 bases; bases outside gene matches: 5. Per the germline V gene, CDR1 is LGHNA and CDR2 is YNFKEQ. The CDR3 covers 12 residues. In nucleotides, the CDR3 is TGTGCCAGCAGCCAGGGCCCGGGGGGGCAGTATTTT. Translation: CASSQGPGGQYF.

The chain uses TRBV14 and TRBJ2-7; D perhaps matches TRBD2 (6 bases). CDR1 SGHDN and CDR2 FVKESK come from the germline V gene. The V gene lost 6 bases and the J gene lost 0 bases, with 12 bases spanning the gap. The CDR3 runs 14 residues. The CDR3 spells CASSRRDGSYEQYF. CDR3 in DNA: TGTGCCAGCAGTCGGCGGGACGGCTCCTACGAGCAGTACTTC. Using reference TRBV14 and TRBJ2-7 for the parts outside the CDR3, the full variable domain is EAGVTQFPSHSVIEKGQTVTLRCDPISGHDNLYWYRRVMGKEIKFLLHFVKESKQDESGMPNNRFLAERTGGTYSTLKVQPAELEDSGVYFCASSRRDGSYEQYFGPGTRLTVT.

The chain joins TRBV7-9 to TRBJ2-2; no definite D call. Per the germline V gene, CDR1 is SEHNR and CDR2 is FQNEAQ (reference sequence). V was shortened by 6 bases and J by 6 bases, with 5 bases between the two germline ends. This CDR3 region has 11 residues. CDR3 in DNA: TGTGCCAGCAGTGAGGCCGGGGAGCTGTTTTTT. Protein product: CASSEAGELFF.

The rearrangement links TRBV5-1 to TRBJ1-1, with 8 nucleotides matching TRBD1. After removal of 0 bases from V and 7 bases from J, the junction contained 2 bases not matched to a gene. Looked up from germline, CDR1 is SGHRS and CDR2 is YFSETQ. The CDR3 contains 13 residues. CDR3: CASSLEGTGEAFF. The CDR3 DNA is TGCGCCAGCAGCTTGGAAGGGACAGGTGAAGCTTTCTTT.